Listed below are T cell receptor beta chains from one sample, sequenced in a study of blood T cell repertoires in COVID-19. TCRdb's copy holds only in-frame clones and misses some; the assay was immunoSEQ multiplex PCR. The data show almost 95,000 clones, roughly nine tenths seen once. The sample consisted of peripheral blood. All receptors derive from an older woman with COVID-19, enrolled during active disease. Both conserved end residues are part of each CDR3. A D gene is named only where the DNA matches it firmly. Some rows have no size entry. The others give once, few or many, or a class for an expanded clone.

j_call v_call d_call clone_size cdr3_length cdr3_aa cdr3_nt
TRBJ2-7 TRBV7-9 NA NA 13 CASGARGSYEQYF TGTGCCAGCGGGGCCAGGGGATCCTACGAGCAGTACTTC
TRBJ2-2 TRBV11-2 TRBD2 few 17 CASSFPSGGAHTGELFF TGTGCCAGCAGCTTCCCTAGCGGGGGGGCTCACACCGGGGAGCTGTTTTTT
TRBJ2-2 TRBV27 TRBD1 NA 15 CASKPSTGIIRELFF TGTGCCAGCAAACCATCGACAGGGATAATCCGGGAGCTGTTTTTT
TRBJ1-2 TRBV25-1 NA once 14 CASSQDSSNYGYTF TGTGCCAGCAGTCAGGATTCCTCTAACTATGGCTACACCTTC
TRBJ1-6 TRBV7-2 NA once 16 CASSPNPTGPFSPLHF TGTGCCAGCAGCCCGAACCCGACAGGACCCTTTTCACCCCTCCACTTT
TRBJ2-1 TRBV9 TRBD2 NA 16 CASSESSGGFSWEQFF TGTGCCAGCAGCGAATCTAGCGGGGGGTTCTCTTGGGAGCAGTTCTTC
TRBJ1-5 TRBV3-1/TRBV3-2 NA NA 15 CASSQAPGPQQPQHF TGTGCCAGCAGCCAAGCGCCAGGGCCCCAGCAGCCCCAGCATTTT
TRBJ1-5 TRBV27 TRBD1 once 15 CASSEDRNSNQPQHF TGTGCCAGCAGTGAGGACAGGAATAGCAATCAGCCCCAGCATTTT
TRBJ1-3 TRBV30 NA NA 13 CAWTGAGGNTIYF TGTGCCTGGACGGGAGCGGGGGGAAACACCATATATTTT
TRBJ2-1 TRBV19 TRBD2 NA 17 CASSIEASGGEYNEQFF TGTGCCAGTAGTATAGAAGCTAGCGGGGGCGAGTACAATGAGCAGTTCTTC
TRBJ2-3 TRBV10-2 TRBD2 NA 14 CASTVAGKTDTQYF TGCGCCAGCACTGTAGCGGGGAAAACAGATACGCAGTATTTT
TRBJ1-4 TRBV6-1 TRBD1 once 16 CASSEAGDRGGEKLFF TGTGCCAGCAGTGAAGCTGGGGACAGGGGGGGTGAAAAACTGTTTTTT
TRBJ1-6 TRBV28 NA NA 13 CASIGHGVLTLHF TGTGCCAGCATTGGACATGGGGTTCTAACCCTCCACTTT
TRBJ2-7 TRBV6-5 NA NA 13 CASRRGTNYEQYF TGTGCCAGCAGGCGGGGGACAAACTACGAGCAGTACTTC
TRBJ1-2 TRBV6-5 TRBD1 NA 14 CASTLGQAIDGYTF TGTGCCAGCACCTTGGGACAGGCTATCGATGGCTACACCTTC
TRBJ1-3 TRBV4-1 NA NA 16 CASSQDYAGIGNTIYF TGCGCCAGCAGCCAAGATTATGCAGGGATCGGAAACACCATATATTTT
TRBJ1-2 TRBV18 TRBD1 NA 15 CASSPDRDSNYGYTF TGTGCCAGCTCACCTGACAGGGACTCTAACTATGGCTACACCTTC
TRBJ2-7 TRBV7-8 NA NA 15 CASSTQVDGAYEQYF TGTGCCAGCAGCACACAGGTTGATGGGGCCTACGAGCAGTACTTC
TRBJ2-7 TRBV2 NA NA 11 CASKGDYEQYF TGTGCCAGCAAGGGGGACTACGAGCAGTACTTC
TRBJ1-4 TRBV27 NA NA 15 CATVDRSATNEKLFF TGTGCCACGGTAGACCGGAGTGCAACTAATGAAAAACTGTTTTTT
TRBJ1-2 TRBV6-4 NA NA 16 CASSDSMVQVAKGYTF TGTGCCAGCAGTGACTCGATGGTACAGGTCGCGAAAGGCTACACCTTC
TRBJ2-5 TRBV28 TRBD2 NA 15 CASSWAGGRRETQYF TGTGCCAGCAGTTGGGCGGGGGGGCGGCGAGAGACCCAGTACTTC